These 17 T cell receptor beta chains share one sample of origin, sequenced in a study of T-cell memory formation after mild COVID-19. TCRdb used MiXCR to reprocess the 5' RACE reads, holding one entry per CDR3 protein. The sample lists 180,000 or so distinct CDR3 sequences, 16% occurring once. What was sequenced was PBMCs or a T cell subset sorted from them (not recorded which). These receptors were taken from an adult woman who had mild COVID-19 (a few samples of this study predate the infection). Cell type and time point are not known.

This clonotype was observed at least ten times. The J gene is TRBJ2-1, the V gene TRBV9; 13 positions match TRBD2. The germline gives CDR1 SGDLS, CDR2 YYNGEE. The CDR3 is made up of 18 amino acids. V was clipped by 0 bases and J by 5 bases; unmatched bases: 8. The CDR3 protein is CASSVATSGRATDNEQFF. The CDR3 DNA follows: TGTGCCAGCAGCGTAGCTACTAGCGGGAGGGCCACGGACAATGAGCAGTTCTTC.

This clonotype has more than one count but fewer than ten. This rearrangement joins TRBV11-1 to TRBJ1-5, with D uncertain. The germline V and J ends were trimmed by 2 bases and 7 bases, with 9 bases remaining between them. The CDR3 has 13 residues. Germline V CDR1 and CDR2: SGHAT, FQDESV (reference sequence). CDR3 bases: TGTGCCAGCAGCTTACAGGAGACCCAGCCCCAGCATTTT. Protein sequence: CASSLQETQPQHF.

J is TRBJ2-7 and V is TRBV7-9; 9 bases are a match to TRBD2. V lost 5 bases, J lost 0 bases, and 11 bases stayed unmatched. Germline CDR1 SEHNR, CDR2 FQNEAQ (reference sequence). The CDR3 has 17 residues. CDR3: CASSHMVTSGSSYEQYF. In DNA, the CDR3 is TGTGCCAGCAGCCATATGGTGACTAGCGGTAGCTCCTACGAGCAGTACTTC.

This rearrangement joins TRBV10-3 to TRBJ1-1; a weak D match, TRBD1 (6 bases). CDR1 is ENHRY and CDR2 is SYGVKD in the germline V gene. This CDR3 has 15 residues. Trimming left V 3 bases short and J 0 bases short, with 11 bases between. CDR3 residues: CAISDGGQMNTEAFF. CDR3 bases: TGTGCCATCAGTGATGGGGGCCAGATGAACACTGAAGCTTTCTTT.

This clonotype was observed a few times. V usage is TRBV20-1 and J usage is TRBJ2-3; possible D gene TRBD2, 6 bases. The germline gives CDR1 DFQATT, CDR2 SNEGSKA (reference sequence). This CDR3 contains 14 residues. The V end was cut by 1 base, the J end by 7 bases, with 15 bases between. CDR3 residues: CSARAGLPPNTQYF. In nucleotides, the CDR3 is TGCAGTGCTAGAGCGGGACTGCCCCCAAATACGCAGTATTTT.

CDR3 DNA: TGTGCCAGCAGTTTAAGCGCGGGAGGACAGTACTTC. Its translation is CASSLSAGGQYF. The chain carries TRBV12-3 or TRBV12-4 and TRBJ2-7, with 8 bases fitting TRBD2. The CDR3 is made up of 12 amino acids. J was trimmed by 10 bases and V by 2 bases; bases with no gene match: 4.

This clonotype has just a few counts. The chain joins TRBV10-2 to TRBJ2-2; D gene unclear. Germline CDR1 and CDR2: WSHSY and SAAADI. V lost 0 bases and J lost 4, with 6 bases in between. The CDR3 is 14 amino acids. The CDR3 region has the DNA TGCGCCAGCAGTGAGTCATGGGGCACCGGGGAGCTGTTTTTT. Its protein is CASSESWGTGELFF.

The chain combines TRBV12-3 or TRBV12-4 with TRBJ2-6; no clear D. The germline V and J ends were trimmed by 5 bases and 0 bases, with 2 bases remaining between them. This CDR3 is 13 amino acids long. Written as DNA, the CDR3 is TGTGCCAGCAGTAACTCTGGGGCCAACGTCCTGACTTTC. This sequence encodes CASSNSGANVLTF.

A few counts support this clonotype. The CDR3: CATSDYYGYTF. CDR3 sequence (DNA): TGTGCCACCAGTGATTACTATGGCTACACCTTC. This chain connects TRBV24-1 to TRBJ1-2; unclear D gene. Per germline, CDR1 KGHDR and CDR2 SFDVKD. This CDR3 region has 11 residues. Trimming removed 2 bases from V and 3 bases from J, with 0 bases in between.

This clonotype has ten or more counts. The chain has TRBV10-3 and TRBJ2-3; TRBD1 is a possible D gene (5 bases). CDR1 and CDR2 from the germline V gene are ENHRY and SYGVKD. CDR3 length: 14 amino acids. V was pared by 6 bases and J by 1 base, with 11 bases between. The DNA for the CDR3 is TGTGCCATCAGGAGGACATCGGGCACAGATACGCAGTATTTT. Protein product: CAIRRTSGTDTQYF.

A few counts support this clonotype. The chain recombines TRBV20-1 with TRBJ2-3; TRBD2 agrees at 10 bases. The V segment lost 1 base and the J segment 5 bases; nucleotides outside the gene matches: 9. The germline V gene has CDR1 DFQATT and CDR2 SNEGSKA (reference sequence). This CDR3 spans 16 amino acids. As DNA, the CDR3 is TGCAGTGCTAGAGGAGGCCAGCGGGAGGGCCGAGATACGCAGTATTTT. This codes for CSARGGQREGRDTQYF.

The table lists this clonotype with a few counts. The chain couples TRBV20-1 to TRBJ2-7, with a weak D call TRBD2 (6 bases). The germline CDR1 and CDR2 sequences are DFQATT and SNEGSKA (reference sequence). The V and J ends lost 4 bases and 1 base respectively, with 14 bases between them. The CDR3 spans 14 residues. CDR3 sequence: CSAILGGGSYEQYF. Here the CDR3 DNA reads TGCAGTGCTATTTTGGGGGGAGGATCCTACGAGCAGTACTTC.

This sequence joins TRBV12-3 or TRBV12-4 and TRBJ1-1; tentative D call: TRBD1 (5 bases). V lost 7 bases, J lost 5 bases, and 20 bases lay in between. This CDR3 region has 15 residues. CDR3 sequence (DNA): TGTGCCAGCAACGTACAGGCCCGTAGCAGAACTGAAGCTTTCTTT. The encoded protein is CASNVQARSRTEAFF.

This clonotype was counted only a few times. The chain links TRBV4-1 to TRBJ1-1; D is undetermined. The CDR3 extends over 12 amino acids. V lost 1 base and J lost 10, with 10 bases in between. The germline V gene has CDR1 MGHRA and CDR2 YSYEKL. Written as DNA, the CDR3 is TGCGCCAGCAGCCAAGCAGGTCACGGAGCTTTCTTT. Residues: CASSQAGHGAFF.

This clonotype was detected only a few times. The chain is built from TRBV25-1 and TRBJ2-1; TRBD2 agrees at 7 bases. Per germline, CDR1 MGHDK and CDR2 SYGVNS. The CDR3 totals 14 residues. V shed 8 bases and J 4 bases; nucleotides not matched to a gene: 8. CDR3 loop: CASLTSSGYNEQFF. CDR3 DNA sequence: TGTGCCAGCCTGACTAGCAGCGGATACAATGAGCAGTTCTTC. Full variable domain (missing parts from reference TRBV25-1 and TRBJ2-1): EADIYQTPRYLVIGTGKKITLECSQTMGHDKMYWYQQDPGMELHLIHYSYGVNSTEKGDLSSESTVSRIRTEHFPLTLESARPSHTSQYLCASLTSSGYNEQFFGPGTRLTVL.

This clonotype appeared a few times. The chain links TRBV5-1 to TRBJ2-7, with 8 bases fitting TRBD1. The length of the CDR3 is 13 residues. CDR1 SGHRS and CDR2 YFSETQ come from the germline V gene. The junction had 2 bases not matched to a gene; V was cut back by 1 base and J by 5 bases. CDR3 in amino acids: CASSLSTGDEQYF. The CDR3 DNA sequence: TGCGCCAGCAGCTTGTCGACAGGGGACGAGCAGTACTTC. Full variable domain (outside the CDR3, taken from reference TRBV5-1 and TRBJ2-7): KAGVTQTPRYLIKTRGQQVTLSCSPISGHRSVSWYQQTPGQGLQFLFEYFSETQRNKGNFPGRFSGRQFSNSRSEMNVSTLELGDSALYLCASSLSTGDEQYFGPGTRLTVT.

The chain employs TRBV19 and TRBJ2-5; TRBD2 matches 10 bases. V lost 1 base and J lost 4; bases outside the gene matches: 9. This CDR3 spans 17 amino acids. CDR1 and CDR2 (germline): LNHDA, SQIVND (reference sequence). CDR3 nucleotides: TGTGCCAGTAGTATAGGAGTGGTAGCGGGAGGCGGAGAGACCCAGTACTTC. It is translated as CASSIGVVAGGGETQYF.